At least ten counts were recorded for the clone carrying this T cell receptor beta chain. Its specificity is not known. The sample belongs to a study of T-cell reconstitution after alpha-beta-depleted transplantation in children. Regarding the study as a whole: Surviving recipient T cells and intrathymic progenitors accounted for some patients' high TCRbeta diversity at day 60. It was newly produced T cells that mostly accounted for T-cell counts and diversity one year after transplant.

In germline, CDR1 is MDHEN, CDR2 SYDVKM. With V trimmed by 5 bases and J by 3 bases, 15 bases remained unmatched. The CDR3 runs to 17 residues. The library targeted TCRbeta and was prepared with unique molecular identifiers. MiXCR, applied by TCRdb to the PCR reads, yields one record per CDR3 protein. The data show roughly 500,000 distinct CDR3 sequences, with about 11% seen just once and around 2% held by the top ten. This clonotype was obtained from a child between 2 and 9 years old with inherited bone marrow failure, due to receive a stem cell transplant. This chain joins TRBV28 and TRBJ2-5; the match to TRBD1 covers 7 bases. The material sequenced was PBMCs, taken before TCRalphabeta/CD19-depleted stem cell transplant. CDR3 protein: CASSLQGQPSPKETQYF. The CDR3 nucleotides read TGTGCCAGCAGTCTCCAGGGACAGCCGTCACCAAAAGAGACCCAGTACTTC.